Reported below is one TCR beta chain. The data are from a study of cytomegalovirus exposure and HLA in healthy donors. From germline, CDR1 is ENHRY and CDR2 SYGVKD. With 3 bases removed from V and 4 bases from J, the gap between germline ends came to 25 bases. The CDR3 has 18 residues. The PCR had 60 Vbeta and 13 Jbeta primers. This table comes from immunoSEQ multiplex PCR, and its TCRdb copy is limited to in-frame clones, with some not included. The data contain 150,000 to 200,000 clones, 83% of them singletons. The gene calls are TRBV10-3 and TRBJ2-7; a possible D gene is TRBD2 (6 bases). The clonotype originates from a man between 45 and 60 years old in good health and CMV-seropositive. The specimen was PBMCs. CDR3 amino acids: CAISEAPRATGLLYEQYF. The DNA for the CDR3 is TGTGCCATCAGTGAAGCCCCGAGGGCTACGGGACTCCTTTACGAGCAGTACTTC.